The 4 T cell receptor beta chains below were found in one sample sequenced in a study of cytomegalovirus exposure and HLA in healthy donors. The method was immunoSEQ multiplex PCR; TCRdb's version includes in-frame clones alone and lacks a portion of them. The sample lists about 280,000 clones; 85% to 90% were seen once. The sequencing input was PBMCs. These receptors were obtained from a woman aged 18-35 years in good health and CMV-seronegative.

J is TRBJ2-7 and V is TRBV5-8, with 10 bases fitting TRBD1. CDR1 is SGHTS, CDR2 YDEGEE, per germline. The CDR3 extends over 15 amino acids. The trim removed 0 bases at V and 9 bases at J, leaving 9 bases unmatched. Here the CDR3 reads CASSLDDRGRERQYF. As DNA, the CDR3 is TGTGCCAGCAGCTTGGACGACAGGGGGCGAGAGAGGCAGTACTTC.

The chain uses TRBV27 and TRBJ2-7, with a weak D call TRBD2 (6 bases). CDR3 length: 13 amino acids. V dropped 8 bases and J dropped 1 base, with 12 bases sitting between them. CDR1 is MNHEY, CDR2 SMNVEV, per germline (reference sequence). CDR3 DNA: TGTGCCAGCTCCTGGAGGGAATCCTACGAGCAGTACTTC. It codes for CASSWRESYEQYF.

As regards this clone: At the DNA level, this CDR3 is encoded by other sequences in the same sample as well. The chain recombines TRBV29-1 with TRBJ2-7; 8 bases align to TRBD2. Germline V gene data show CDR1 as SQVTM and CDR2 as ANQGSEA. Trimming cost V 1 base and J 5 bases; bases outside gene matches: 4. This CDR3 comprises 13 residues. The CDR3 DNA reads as TGCAGCGTTGAAGTCGATAGCGGGAACGAGCAGTACTTC. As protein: CSVEVDSGNEQYF.

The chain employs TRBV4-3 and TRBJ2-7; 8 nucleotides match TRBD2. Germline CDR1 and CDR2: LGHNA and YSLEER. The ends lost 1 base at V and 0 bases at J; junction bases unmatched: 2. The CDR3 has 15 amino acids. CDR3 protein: CASSQGSGSSYEQYF. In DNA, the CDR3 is TGCGCCAGCAGCCAAGGAAGCGGGAGCTCCTACGAGCAGTACTTC.